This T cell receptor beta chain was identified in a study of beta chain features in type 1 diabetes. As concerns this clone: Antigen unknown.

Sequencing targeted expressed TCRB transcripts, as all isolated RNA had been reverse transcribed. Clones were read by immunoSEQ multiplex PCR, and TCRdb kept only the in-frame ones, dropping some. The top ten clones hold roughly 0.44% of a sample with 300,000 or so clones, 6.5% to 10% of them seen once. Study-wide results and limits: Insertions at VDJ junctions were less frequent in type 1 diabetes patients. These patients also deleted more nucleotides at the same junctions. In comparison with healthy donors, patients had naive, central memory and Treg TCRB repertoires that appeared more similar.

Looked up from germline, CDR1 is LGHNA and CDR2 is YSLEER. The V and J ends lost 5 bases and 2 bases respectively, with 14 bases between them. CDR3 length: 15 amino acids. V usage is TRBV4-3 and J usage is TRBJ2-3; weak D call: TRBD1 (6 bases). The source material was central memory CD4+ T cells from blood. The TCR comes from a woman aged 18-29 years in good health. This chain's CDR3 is CASSTAPGVTDTQYF. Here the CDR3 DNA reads TGCGCCAGCAGCACGGCCCCAGGGGTCACAGATACGCAGTATTTT.